The present TCR beta chain was sequenced within a study of blood T cells in healthy people across ages. The donors, healthy Caucasians from Russia, were aged about 6 to 95. General observations from the study: Estimates of total diversity, which came from one million sequenced T cells, were considered to be underestimates.

V lost 1 base and J lost 7, with 16 bases in between. The CDR3 is made up of 15 amino acids. Germline-derived CDR1 and CDR2 are SEHNR and FQNEAQ (reference sequence). A second PCR, run for roughly 7 to 12 cycles, used a sample-barcoded 5' primer plus a J-beta primer mix. Sequencing of every sample gave 2.5 million or more CDR3-containing paired-end reads. TCRdb re-called the 5' RACE reads through MiXCR, storing one row per CDR3 protein. The sample holds about 1.8 million distinct CDR3 sequences, about 50% seen once. To note about this clonotype: As yet, its antigen is unknown.

The rearrangement joins TRBV7-9 to TRBJ1-2; no reliable D call. The source of this sequence is a middle-aged woman in good health. The sequenced sample consisted of blood. CDR3 amino acids: CASSLDWEEYSGYTF. The CDR3 DNA sequence: TGTGCCAGCAGCTTAGACTGGGAGGAATACTCTGGCTACACCTTC.